One and the same sample provided the 30 T cell receptor beta chains below, sequenced in a study of T-cell reconstitution after alpha-beta-depleted transplantation in children. A TCRbeta library incorporating unique molecular identifiers was prepared. One entry per CDR3 protein, called by TCRdb with MiXCR from the PCR reads. Of about 610,000 distinct CDR3 sequences in the sample, over 9.5% were seen once. The sample consisted of PBMCs from the stem cell graft donor, taken from the stem cell graft. The receptors were gathered from a human donor who donated a stem cell graft to a child with acute myeloid leukemia.

A few counts support this clonotype. The genes are TRBV4-3 and TRBJ2-3; D gene uncertain. The CDR3 consists of 15 residues. V shed 0 bases and J shed 2 bases, with 9 bases lying between them. Germline CDR1 is LGHNA and CDR2 is YSLEER. In nucleotides, the CDR3 is TGCGCCAGCAGCCAAGATTCGGGTCTCACAGATACGCAGTATTTT. This translates into CASSQDSGLTDTQYF.

V and J are TRBV7-2 and TRBJ1-2, with 7 bases identical to TRBD1. The CDR3 covers 15 residues. Trimming cost V 4 bases and J 2 bases; bases outside gene matches: 7. Looked up from germline, CDR1 is SGHTA and CDR2 is FQGNSA. The CDR3 is CASSSGGGRNYGYTF. DNA of the CDR3: TGTGCCAGCAGCTCAGGGGGGGGGAGGAACTATGGCTACACCTTC.

This clonotype has just a few counts. The chain couples TRBV7-9 to TRBJ2-3; possibly TRBD1 or TRBD2 for D (5 bases each). Germline lookup yields CDR1 SEHNR and CDR2 FQNEAQ (reference sequence). V was cut by 3 bases and J by 4 bases, with 11 bases left in between. The CDR3 covers 14 residues. CDR3 sequence reads: CASSFRDAADTQYF. The CDR3 DNA reads as TGTGCCAGCAGCTTCCGGGACGCCGCAGATACGCAGTATTTT.

This clonotype was detected ten times or more. The chain uses TRBV12-3 or TRBV12-4 and TRBJ2-2; TRBD1 is a possible D gene (6 bases). Trimming took 7 bases from V and 7 from J, leaving 13 bases between them. This CDR3 is built from 13 residues. CDR3 amino acids: CASTNIQGGELFF. The CDR3 region has the DNA TGTGCCAGCACCAATATACAGGGCGGGGAGCTGTTTTTT.

This clonotype was detected only a few times. The chain uses TRBV15 and TRBJ2-1; TRBD1 agrees at 7 bases. With V trimmed by 5 bases and J by 4 bases, 5 bases remained unmatched. This CDR3 region has 14 residues. Germline CDR1 and CDR2: LNHNV and YYDKDF (reference sequence). DNA of the CDR3: TGTGCCACCAGCGGTAAGACAGGGTACAATGAGCAGTTCTTC. This sequence encodes CATSGKTGYNEQFF.

V gene TRBV6-1 combines with J gene TRBJ2-3, with 9 bases that match TRBD2. Unmatched junction bases numbered 6, after V lost 7 bases and J lost 1 base. The CDR3 consists of 15 residues. Germline values: CDR1 MNHNS, CDR2 SASEGT. In DNA, the CDR3 is TGTGCCAGCATAAATAGCGGGAGCGGCACAGATACGCAGTATTTT. Translation gives CASINSGSGTDTQYF.

The sample holds many counts of this clonotype. The V and J genes are TRBV12-3 or TRBV12-4 and TRBJ2-7; 8 positions match TRBD1. V was pared by 10 bases and J by 1 base, with 6 bases of the junction left unmatched. The CDR3 runs to 13 residues. The CDR3 sequence: CATQGATSYEQYF. The CDR3, as DNA: TGTGCCACCCAGGGGGCTACATCCTACGAGCAGTACTTC.

The chain recombines TRBV20-1 with TRBJ2-4; the D gene is possibly TRBD1 (5 bases). Trimming stripped 5 bases from V and 0 bases from J, with 17 bases between. The germline V gene encodes CDR1 DFQATT and CDR2 SNEGSKA (reference sequence). The CDR3 totals 16 residues. CDR3 amino acids: CSAAESGSLAKNIQYF. The CDR3 region has the DNA TGCAGTGCTGCGGAATCAGGGTCCTTAGCCAAAAACATTCAGTACTTC.

This clonotype was detected a few times. The gene calls are TRBV20-1 and TRBJ2-1; 8 bases map to TRBD1. Losses at the gene ends were 6 bases for V and 7 bases for J; bases not matched to a gene: 11. The CDR3 runs to 14 residues. Germline V lookup: CDR1 DFQATT, CDR2 SNEGSKA (reference sequence). The chain's CDR3 is CSAFDRGGKNEQFF. As DNA, the CDR3 is TGCAGTGCCTTCGACAGGGGTGGGAAGAATGAGCAGTTCTTC.

The V and J genes are TRBV12-3 or TRBV12-4 and TRBJ2-7; TRBD1 agrees at 9 bases. V lost 4 bases, J lost 4 bases, and 8 bases stayed unmatched. This CDR3 contains 15 residues. CDR3 protein: CASSSRDRDGYEQYF. The CDR3, as DNA: TGTGCCAGCAGTTCCAGGGACAGGGATGGGTACGAGCAGTACTTC.

This clonotype was seen only a few times. The genes are TRBV6-4 and TRBJ1-5; tentative D call: TRBD1 (6 bases). CDR3 length equals 16 residues. The V gene lost 3 bases and the J gene lost 0 bases, with 12 bases spanning the gap. CDR1 is MRHNA, CDR2 SNTAGT, per germline. The CDR3 here is CASSEQGPYSNQPQHF. Written as DNA, the CDR3 is TGTGCCAGCAGTGAGCAGGGGCCCTATAGCAATCAGCCCCAGCATTTT.

The chain uses TRBV23-1 and TRBJ1-5; D uncertain. TRBV23-1 is an open reading frame whose function is uncertain. V lost 8 bases, J lost 1 base, and 18 bases lay in between. The CDR3 spans 16 residues. CDR3 nucleotides: TGCGCCAGCCCACAAGGCGGTTACAAAAGCAATCAGCCCCAGCATTTT. Its protein product is CASPQGGYKSNQPQHF.

The chain employs TRBV10-3 and TRBJ2-1; D is perhaps TRBD2 (6 bases). The CDR3 is 17 residues long. The germline gives CDR1 ENHRY, CDR2 SYGVKD. The V end was cut by 6 bases, the J end by 3 bases, with 21 bases between. CDR3 in DNA: TGTGCCATCAGCCATAGTCGGAGACTAGAGGGCTACAATGAGCAGTTCTTC. This codes for CAISHSRRLEGYNEQFF.

This clonotype was found a few times. This chain links TRBV7-3 with TRBJ2-1; 10 positions agree with TRBD2. The CDR3 extends over 15 amino acids. Germline V gene data show CDR1 as SGHTA and CDR2 as FQGTGA. V lost 1 base and J lost 7; bases outside the gene matches: 4. Here the CDR3 DNA reads TGTGCCAGCAGCTTAAAGGCTAGCGGGAGTAATGAGCAGTTCTTC. Amino acids: CASSLKASGSNEQFF.

This clonotype was observed many times. The chain uses TRBV27 and TRBJ2-7, with D perhaps matching TRBD2 (6 bases). Trimming left V 6 bases short and J 4 bases short, with 16 bases between. The CDR3 contains 14 residues. CDR1 is MNHEY and CDR2 is SMNVEV in the germline V gene (reference sequence). This CDR3 reads CASSQGGARYEQYF. CDR3 nucleotides: TGTGCCAGCAGCCAAGGAGGGGCAAGGTACGAGCAGTACTTC.

The chain uses TRBV5-8 and TRBJ1-4; the D is unclear. Trimming cost V 1 base and J 7 bases, with 8 bases left between them. From germline, CDR1 is SGHTS and CDR2 YDEGEE. The CDR3 sequence is 13 residues long. For the CDR3, the DNA is TGTGCCAGCAGCTTGTTCATCCCTGAAAAACTGTTTTTT. It yields the protein CASSLFIPEKLFF. The variable domain in full, completed from reference TRBV5-8 and TRBJ1-4, reads EAGVTQSPTHLIKTRGQQATLRCSPISGHTSVYWYQQALGLGLQFLLWYDEGEERNRGNFPPRFSGRQFPNYSSELNVNALELEDSALYLCASSLFIPEKLFFGSGTQLSVL.

The rearrangement joins TRBV20-1 to TRBJ2-5, with D maybe TRBD2 (5 bases). Trimming pared 5 bases from V and 4 bases from J, leaving 14 bases between. The CDR3 sequence is 13 residues long. CDR1 and CDR2 (germline): DFQATT, SNEGSKA (reference sequence). The CDR3: CSASPVGRETQYF. The CDR3 DNA is TGCAGTGCTTCCCCAGTGGGGAGAGAGACCCAGTACTTC.

This clonotype was counted only a few times. The rearrangement links TRBV6-2 or TRBV6-3 to TRBJ2-3, with D unclear. Germline assignment: CDR1 MNHEY and CDR2 SVGEGT. V gave up 1 base and J gave up 2 bases, with 13 bases separating them. This CDR3 comprises 16 residues. The CDR3 nucleotides are TGTGCCAGCAGTTACTGGCCCGGCGATCTCACAGATACGCAGTATTTT. It encodes CASSYWPGDLTDTQYF.

In its sample, this clonotype was seen many times. The V call is TRBV12-3 or TRBV12-4, the J call TRBJ2-5; maybe TRBD2 (6 bases). This CDR3 region has 14 residues. The germline V and J ends were trimmed by 3 bases and 4 bases, with 12 bases remaining between them. The CDR3 bases are TGTGCCAGCAGTTTCGGGACTTCACGAGAGACCCAGTACTTC. Its translation: CASSFGTSRETQYF.

V gene TRBV29-1 combines with J gene TRBJ1-4, with no clear D. CDR1 is SQVTM, CDR2 ANQGSEA, per germline. Trimming shortened V by 4 bases and J by 8 bases, and 17 bases separated the two germline ends. The CDR3 runs to 14 residues. As DNA, the CDR3 is TGCAGCGTTGGGGAGGCCCAGGCGGGGGAAAAACTGTTTTTT. Residues: CSVGEAQAGEKLFF.

This clonotype was detected ten times or more. The rearrangement joins TRBV30 to TRBJ1-1; D unclear. This CDR3 region has 10 residues. Germline-derived CDR1 and CDR2 are GTSNPN and SVGIG (reference sequence). V was clipped by 1 base and J by 9 bases, with 6 bases between them. In DNA form, the CDR3 reads TGTGCCTGGAGTGGCGGGAAAGCTTTCTTT. Translating gives CAWSGGKAFF.

This clonotype was observed at least ten times. The rearrangement links TRBV29-1 to TRBJ2-3; no definite D call. The CDR3 is 13 residues long. Germline-derived CDR1 and CDR2 are SQVTM and ANQGSEA. Trimming left V 2 bases short and J 2 bases short, with 8 bases between. The DNA of the CDR3 is TGCAGCGTTGAATTAGGAGTCACAGATACGCAGTATTTT. Protein sequence: CSVELGVTDTQYF.

This sequence joins TRBV12-3 or TRBV12-4 and TRBJ1-3; D not certain. The CDR3 covers 16 residues. Deletions cut 4 bases from V and 2 bases from J, with 15 bases between. DNA for the CDR3: TGTGCCAGCAGTTCCTTCTTTGGTGGTACTGGAAACACCATATATTTT. Translation: CASSSFFGGTGNTIYF.

This clonotype was counted only a few times. This rearrangement joins TRBV6-2 or TRBV6-3 to TRBJ2-5; TRBD2 agrees at 9 bases. The germline V gene has CDR1 MNHEY and CDR2 SVGEGT. With 4 bases clipped from V and 1 base from J, the junction kept 10 bases outside the gene matches. The CDR3 is 17 residues long. CDR3 sequence reads: CASSSTRAGGIQETQYF. The DNA of the CDR3 is TGTGCCAGCAGTTCTACAAGAGCGGGAGGTATCCAAGAGACCCAGTACTTC.

This clonotype was counted a few times. The chain uses TRBV7-2 and TRBJ2-5, with a possible D match to TRBD2 (7 bases). The V gene's germline CDR1 is SGHTA and CDR2 FQGNSA. This CDR3 has 15 residues. V was trimmed by 4 bases and J by 3 bases, leaving 15 bases between them. In nucleotides, the CDR3 is TGTGCCAGCAGCTGGGGGGGCGGGAACGAAGAGACCCAGTACTTC. As protein: CASSWGGGNEETQYF. Based on the CDR3 plus reference TRBV7-2 and TRBJ2-5, the full variable domain is GAGVSQSPSNKVTEKGKDVELRCDPISGHTALYWYRQSLGQGLEFLIYFQGNSAPDKSGLPSDRFSAERTGGSVSTLTIQRTQQEDSAVYLCASSWGGGNEETQYFGPGTRLLVL.

The V call is TRBV7-2, the J call TRBJ2-3; 13 bases map to TRBD2. Germline CDR1 is SGHTA and CDR2 is FQGNSA. With V trimmed by 1 base and J by 4 bases, 2 bases remained unmatched. The CDR3 consists of 16 residues. The CDR3 protein is CASSLGLAGGSDTQYF. Written as DNA, the CDR3 is TGTGCCAGCAGCTTAGGACTAGCGGGAGGTTCAGATACGCAGTATTTT.

The V gene is TRBV29-1, the J gene TRBJ2-7; D may be TRBD2 (7 bases). Germline CDR1 is SQVTM and CDR2 is ANQGSEA. V was clipped by 6 bases and J by 2 bases, with 17 bases between them. The CDR3 loop spans 14 amino acids. The CDR3 reads CSVVPGGRPYEQYF. The CDR3 region has the DNA TGCAGCGTCGTTCCGGGGGGCAGACCCTACGAGCAGTACTTC.

This clonotype was seen more than once but under ten times. V is TRBV20-1 and J is TRBJ2-3; D might be TRBD2 (5 bases). Germline V gene sequence: CDR1 DFQATT, CDR2 SNEGSKA (reference sequence). Trimming left V 1 base short and J 2 bases short, with 19 bases between. The CDR3 sequence is 17 residues long. CDR3 sequence: CSARGRTVNLVTDTQYF. The CDR3 nucleotides are TGCAGTGCTAGAGGTCGGACTGTAAACCTAGTCACAGATACGCAGTATTTT.

This clonotype was seen only a few times. The chain couples TRBV24-1 to TRBJ2-3; 10 nucleotides line up with TRBD2. The CDR3 has 16 residues. Germline CDR1 reads KGHDR; CDR2 reads SFDVKD. With V trimmed by 3 bases and J by 2 bases, 4 bases remained unmatched. The CDR3 spells CATSDRTSGHTDTQYF. The CDR3 coding sequence is TGTGCCACCAGTGATCGGACTAGCGGCCACACAGATACGCAGTATTTT.

This clonotype was seen a few times. This chain links TRBV20-1 with TRBJ1-1; perhaps TRBD1 as D (5 bases). The CDR3 length is 12 residues. V was clipped by 7 bases and J by 2 bases, with 11 bases between them. Germline CDR1 and CDR2: DFQATT and SNEGSKA (reference sequence). CDR3 nucleotides: TGCAGTGAATCTAGGGGTAACACTGAAGCTTTCTTT. Protein: CSESRGNTEAFF.